The rows below give T cell receptor beta chains drawn from one sample of a study of tumor-infiltrating lymphocytes in localized non-small cell lung cancer. Generated by immunoSEQ multiplex PCR, the TCRdb table keeps only in-frame clones and is missing some. The sample lists 24,000 or so clones; roughly 63% were seen once. Sequencing used lung tumor tissue. Receptor source: a human donor with non-small cell lung cancer. The CDR3 runs from the conserved cysteine through the conserved F or W. The D gene is left open where the match is weak. Some rows mark clone size as missing; the rest say once, few, many or name a class of expanded clone.

d_gene: TRBD1; j_gene: TRBJ2-4; v_gene: TRBV4-3; abundance: NA; CDR3nt: TGCGCCAGCAGCCAAGATAGGACAGGTTTTAGTTTGGGTTCCAAAAACATTCAGTACTTC; CDR3aa: CASSQDRTGFSLGSKNIQYF
d_gene: TRBD2; j_gene: TRBJ2-3; v_gene: TRBV5-6; abundance: NA; CDR3nt: TGTGCCAGCAGCTTGAGAAATAGCGGGAGCACAGATACGCAGTATTTT; CDR3aa: CASSLRNSGSTDTQYF
d_gene: NA; j_gene: TRBJ2-7; v_gene: TRBV5-5; abundance: NA; CDR3nt: TGTGCCAGCAGCTTAGGGTCGGGAGTGCAGACCTACGAGCAGTACTTC; CDR3aa: CASSLGSGVQTYEQYF
d_gene: TRBD1; j_gene: TRBJ1-1; v_gene: TRBV5-1; abundance: NA; CDR3nt: TGCGCCAGCAGCCCGGACGGACAGGGGAACACTGAAGCTTTCTTT; CDR3aa: CASSPDGQGNTEAFF
d_gene: NA; j_gene: TRBJ2-3; v_gene: TRBV7-6; abundance: NA; CDR3nt: TGTGCCAGCAGCTTCGCTGGCAGCTACACAGATACGCAGTATTTT; CDR3aa: CASSFAGSYTDTQYF
d_gene: NA; j_gene: TRBJ1-2; v_gene: TRBV7-9; abundance: NA; CDR3nt: TGTGCCAGCAGCTTAAGACAGTCCTATGGCTACACCTTC; CDR3aa: CASSLRQSYGYTF
d_gene: NA; j_gene: TRBJ1-2; v_gene: TRBV29-1; abundance: NA; CDR3nt: TGCAGCGTCGAGTCGGGGAGGGTCTATGGCTACACCTTC; CDR3aa: CSVESGRVYGYTF
d_gene: NA; j_gene: TRBJ2-1; v_gene: TRBV30; abundance: NA; CDR3nt: TGTGCCTGGAGTGAGGGCGGGGAGCAGTTCTTC; CDR3aa: CAWSEGGEQFF
d_gene: TRBD2; j_gene: TRBJ2-2; v_gene: TRBV29-1; abundance: few; CDR3nt: TGCAGCGTTCAGGAGGCGGGAGGGTGGACCGGGGAGCTGTTTTTT; CDR3aa: CSVQEAGGWTGELFF
d_gene: NA; j_gene: TRBJ2-6; v_gene: TRBV7-8; abundance: NA; CDR3nt: TGTGCCAGCAGCTTTCGAGAGACAGGCATTTTGTCTGGGGCCAACGTCCTGACTTTC; CDR3aa: CASSFRETGILSGANVLTF
d_gene: NA; j_gene: TRBJ1-2; v_gene: TRBV19; abundance: once; CDR3nt: TGTGCCAGTAGACAGGCGAACTATGGCTACACCTTC; CDR3aa: CASRQANYGYTF
d_gene: TRBD1; j_gene: TRBJ2-5; v_gene: TRBV27; abundance: NA; CDR3nt: TGTGCCAGCAGAGACACAGGGGAGCGAAAGACCCAGTACTTC; CDR3aa: CASRDTGERKTQYF
d_gene: NA; j_gene: TRBJ1-6; v_gene: TRBV6-5; abundance: NA; CDR3nt: TGTGCCAGCAGTTACTGGGGGGCGCCCCTCCACTTT; CDR3aa: CASSYWGAPLHF
d_gene: NA; j_gene: TRBJ2-1; v_gene: TRBV9; abundance: few; CDR3nt: TGTGCCAGCAGCATCCCCTTTGGCAATGAGCAGTTCTTC; CDR3aa: CASSIPFGNEQFF
d_gene: NA; j_gene: TRBJ1-5; v_gene: TRBV4-1; abundance: once; CDR3nt: TGCGCCAGCAGCCTCCGGTGGGGGGAATATAGCAATCAGCCCCAGCATTTT; CDR3aa: CASSLRWGEYSNQPQHF
d_gene: NA; j_gene: TRBJ1-2; v_gene: TRBV5-4; abundance: NA; CDR3nt: TGTGCCAGCAGCTACAGGGACTATGGCTACACCTTC; CDR3aa: CASSYRDYGYTF
d_gene: NA; j_gene: TRBJ1-1; v_gene: TRBV19; abundance: NA; CDR3nt: TGTGCCAGTAGTACACAGGGAAGGAGGACTGAAGCTTTCTTT; CDR3aa: CASSTQGRRTEAFF
d_gene: NA; j_gene: TRBJ2-6; v_gene: TRBV27; abundance: NA; CDR3nt: TGTGCCAGCAGTTCCCACGGGACTTCCCTTTTTGGGGCCAACGTCCTGACTTTC; CDR3aa: CASSSHGTSLFGANVLTF
d_gene: NA; j_gene: TRBJ1-3; v_gene: TRBV10-3; abundance: NA; CDR3nt: TGTGCCATCAGGGACAGTGTAGGCACCATATATTTT; CDR3aa: CAIRDSVGTIYF
d_gene: NA; j_gene: TRBJ1-3; v_gene: TRBV6-6; abundance: NA; CDR3nt: TGTGCCAGCAGTCAGCTCGCTGGAAACACCATATATTTT; CDR3aa: CASSQLAGNTIYF